The present entry profiles one TCR beta chain with its context. The antigen is not known. V gave up 3 bases and J gave up 1 base, with 7 bases separating them. The CDR3 is made up of 14 amino acids. Germline values: CDR1 MNHEY, CDR2 SMNVEV (reference sequence). Produced via immunoSEQ multiplex PCR; TCRdb's table is partial and in-frame only. There are about 50,000 clones in the sample; roughly 89% occur only once, and over 9.5% lies in the top ten. This specimen comes from a study of CD4+ T cells in melanoma. Notes on the study in general: CD8+ T cell, macrophage and B cell function reportedly correlated with neoantigen-specific CD4+ T cells. Diverse differentiation states were reported for melanoma neoantigen-specific CD4+ T cells.

The sample consisted of peripheral blood. The origin of this receptor is a human donor with melanoma. The J gene is TRBJ2-1, the V gene TRBV27; D possibly corresponds to TRBD1 (5 bases). The CDR3, as DNA: TGTGCCAGCAGTTTCCCAGGGTCCTACAATGAGCAGTTCTTC. Its translation: CASSFPGSYNEQFF.